This T cell receptor beta chain was profiled in a study of T cell changes during pregnancy in multiple sclerosis. Sequencing was performed with immunoSEQ multiplex PCR; in TCRdb, only in-frame clones are kept and a portion is missing. The sample contains tens of thousands of clones, roughly nine tenths of which appear only once. Sequenced material: peripheral blood, taken in the second trimester of pregnancy. This clonotype originated in a female donor in good health, enrolled as a control in a pregnancy study.

The CDR3 nucleotides read TGTGCCAGCACCCTACGACAGCTCACAGATACGCAGTATTTT. Residues: CASTLRQLTDTQYF. The rearrangement links TRBV28 to TRBJ2-3; possible D gene TRBD1, 5 bases. Germline CDR1 MDHEN, CDR2 SYDVKM. V was clipped by 7 bases and J by 2 bases, with 13 bases between them. This CDR3 spans 14 amino acids.